The source of this TCR beta chain is a study of CD8 T cells in ankylosing spondylitis. This clonotype was recorded many times. Its antigen is undetermined. The study's findings and limits: What appeared characteristic of ankylosing spondylitis blood was a TCR beta motif of eight highly homologous variants. Disease-linked clones were reportedly significantly enriched in matched ankylosing spondylitis synovial fluid. Prior literature has documented some motif variants in synovial fluid and blood from reactive arthritis.

Quantitative 5'-RACE was performed with molecular barcodes, and it yielded the TCR beta libraries. TCRdb recomputed calls from the 5' RACE reads with MiXCR, one row per CDR3 protein. Among about 540,000 distinct CDR3 sequences, 9.5% to 15% were seen once, and the ten largest hold 6.8%. Germline V gene data show CDR1 as SGHRS and CDR2 as YFSETQ. V was clipped by 5 bases and J by 0 bases, with 17 bases between them. This CDR3 has 17 residues. The receptor comes from a male donor with ankylosing spondylitis. The sequencing sample was made of blood, either unsorted or a sorted T cell fraction (not recorded which). The V and J genes are TRBV5-1 and TRBJ2-2, with D possibly being TRBD1 (5 bases). CDR3 protein: CASSLRPQDPNTGELFF. The CDR3 bases are TGCGCCAGCAGTCTTAGACCACAGGACCCGAACACCGGGGAGCTGTTTTTT. Based on the CDR3 plus reference TRBV5-1 and TRBJ2-2, the full variable domain is KAGVTQTPRYLIKTRGQQVTLSCSPISGHRSVSWYQQTPGQGLQFLFEYFSETQRNKGNFPGRFSGRQFSNSRSEMNVSTLELGDSALYLCASSLRPQDPNTGELFFGEGSRLTVL.